This T cell receptor beta chain came from a study of OX40 agonist ivuxolimab in advanced cancers. Regarding the study in general: The costimulatory receptor OX40 (CD134) was targeted by ivuxolimab, a fully human IgG2 agonistic monoclonal antibody. Of the 50 or so patients in dose escalation, some 20 had hepatocellular carcinoma, about 15 had melanoma, 9 had renal cell carcinoma and 9 had head and neck cancer. Three dose-escalation patients achieved partial responses, one with hepatocellular carcinoma and two with cutaneous melanoma. Patients were allowed to have had prior anti-PD-1, anti-PD-L1 or anti-CTLA-4 therapy, and about 40% of the dose-escalation patients had been treated with checkpoint inhibitors. Intravenous ivuxolimab was administered to patients every 2 weeks at six dose levels: 0.01, 0.1, 0.3, 1.5, 3 and 10 mg/kg. The purpose of peripheral TCRbeta sequencing was to test whether ivuxolimab changed TCR sequence diversity and led to clonal T-cell expansion. In the dose-escalation cohort, roughly 82% of patients were male, and the mean age was approximately 60 years with a range of roughly 20 to 85. The monotherapy dose-escalation portion (N ≈ 52 patients) of the phase I ivuxolimab trial is reported in the paper. The paper's findings and limits, for the study overall: After ivuxolimab, more expanded clones were found on average in CD8+ T cells than in CD4+ T cells. In partial responders in the 0.1-3.0 mg/kg groups, normalized peripheral clonal expansion was found to be among the lowest, especially among CD8+ T cells. Low levels of normalized T-cell clonal expansion were also seen in some patients who did not respond. At doses from 0.1 to 3.0 mg/kg, clonal expansion was seen in both CD4+ and CD8+ blood T cells between baseline and week 6. The antigen specificity of the clonally expanded peripheral T cells was not determined.

For sequencing of the TCRbeta CDR3 region, genomic DNA was extracted from the sorted cells. TCRbeta CDR3 regions were sequenced using the immunoSEQ Assay. TCRdb provides this immuneACCESS table in a form limited to in-frame rearrangements. Some clones are lacking; in checked studies, under half of them reflect an unresolved V gene, and why the rest are absent is not known. The sample yields some 42,000 clones; roughly nine tenths were counted once. Of the sample, 4.7% falls within the top ten clones. The trial excluded patients who had a history of autoimmune disease or were on systemic immunosuppression. Peripheral blood for TCR sequencing was collected from all dose cohorts at baseline, on cycle 4 day 1, and on cycle 7 day 1. Samples came from an open-label, multicenter, first-in-human phase I dose-escalation trial of ivuxolimab. Adults with locally advanced or metastatic melanoma, renal cell carcinoma, hepatocellular carcinoma or head and neck squamous cell carcinoma were enrolled in the trial. CD4+ and CD8+ T cells were sorted separately from peripheral blood before TCR sequencing.

Of note for this clone: This receptor's antigen is unknown. No much larger clone exists at a distance of one base, and base qualities are not known.

CDR1 and CDR2 are drawn from the germline V gene (reference sequence): LNHDA, SQIVND. The cysteine opens and the phenylalanine closes a CDR3 of 15 amino acids. Only CDR3 DNA remains: 45 bases, in frame from the first base. V was cut back by 5 bases and J by 0 bases, leaving a gap of 11 bases between them. The sequence joins TRBV19 to TRBJ2-1; no D gene can be assigned with confidence. The sample consisted of CD4+ or CD8+ T cells sorted from blood, taken in a trial of the OX40 agonist ivuxolimab. The sequence came from an adult with an advanced solid tumor such as melanoma, head and neck, liver or kidney cancer. The sequenced DNA is TGTGCCAGTAGTGCTAGGTTGGTCTCCTACAATGAGCAGTTCTTC. Its protein reads: CASSARLVSYNEQFF.